Below, one TCR beta chain is given with its context. The target antigen is unknown. Via MiXCR, TCRdb re-called the 5' RACE reads, giving one row per CDR3 protein. The sample shows about 530,000 distinct CDR3 sequences, around 15% of them seen only once. This entry belongs to a study of identical twins. General study findings and limits: In drawing conclusions, the study used cross-sectional statistical analysis and did not follow the same donors.

The CDR3 covers 15 residues. V shed 0 bases and J shed 2 bases, with 11 bases lying between them. Germline CDR1 SGHRS, CDR2 YFSETQ. This sample also belongs to another study, concerning yellow fever vaccine responses in identical twins.

The TCR was taken from a woman under 30 in good health. V and J are TRBV5-1 and TRBJ1-1; D gene uncertain. Material: CD4+ T cells sorted from blood. The CDR3 DNA is TGCGCCAGCAGCTTGGAGCGGCAGACAAACACTGAAGCTTTCTTT. This sequence encodes CASSLERQTNTEAFF.